This T cell receptor beta chain was sequenced in a study of blood T cells in healthy people across ages. The CDR3 length is 16 residues. Germline CDR1 and CDR2: SGHAT and FQNNGV. The V segment lost 3 bases and the J segment 5 bases; nucleotides outside the gene matches: 9. This clonotype has a handful of counts. Its antigen is not identified. Study findings and constraints: Observed TCR beta diversity per million T cells went down as age went up. This fall followed a roughly linear course with age.

Sample-barcoded 5' priming and a J-beta primer mix drove a second PCR of roughly 6 to 12 cycles. Sequencing recovered at least 2.5 million CDR3-containing paired-end reads from each sample. Each CDR3 protein gets one entry after TCRdb re-called the 5' RACE reads with MiXCR. Of around 1,500,000 distinct CDR3 sequences in the sample, 42% were seen once. The sample comprised blood. This receptor was identified in a woman aged 18-35 years in good health. This chain uses TRBV11-2 with TRBJ2-1, with 8 bases fitting TRBD2. This CDR3 is CASSLELAVSHNEQFF. The CDR3 DNA follows: TGTGCCAGCAGCTTGGAACTAGCGGTAAGCCACAATGAGCAGTTCTTC.